This entry concerns a single TCR beta chain. Its antigen is currently unknown. Per germline, CDR1 SGHRS and CDR2 YFSETQ. The CDR3 length is 13 residues. Germline trimming cut 2 bases from V and 2 bases from J; bases unmatched to any gene: 0. Per the authors' pipeline: From ImmunoSEQ came sequences covering only the junction and carrying no quality scores, so filtering differed. The repertoire was sequenced with immunoSEQ multiplex PCR; TCRdb's copy has only in-frame clones and lacks some. That table gives V, J and clone size, and the DNA gave D and trimming. The sample shows about 480,000 clones, 60% to 80% of them seen only once. Donors, healthy HIV-negative adults, lacked recent acute infections or vaccinations. In unsorted samples, genomic DNA was obtained using around 100 million PBMCs. This entry comes from a study of shared clonotypes between healthy human individuals. Study-level findings and limits: The small donor group covered limited genetic and exposure diversity.

The sample was PBMCs. The gene calls are TRBV5-1 and TRBJ2-7; TRBD1 agrees at 8 bases. This receptor was identified in a woman aged 40 to 50 in good health. Some clones in this sample may be carry-over from other donors' samples. CDR3 sequence: CASSLQGAYEQYF. The CDR3 DNA reads TGCGCCAGCAGCTTACAGGGGGCCTACGAGCAGTACTTC.